This TCR beta chain was recovered during a study of CD8+CD57+ T cells in acquired aplastic anemia. The wider study: The average for DNA from sorted CD4+ and CD8+ cells was around 3.5 ug. Healthy donor CD4+ cell samples had a mean of roughly 9.8 million reads.

Trimming left V 9 bases short and J 4 bases short, with 16 bases between. Germline loops: CDR1 SNHLY, CDR2 FYNNEI. The CDR3 runs 15 residues. Points on this clonotype: Its target is not known.

It was genomic DNA that served as the template for profiling TCR beta VDJ and CDR3. MiXCR was run by TCRdb on the reads, yielding one entry per CDR3 protein. The sample consists of around 200,000 distinct CDR3 sequences, approximately 57% of them appearing once. Points from the study as a whole: Researchers report that about 29 CD8+ CDR3 sequences appeared in both patients and controls. The CD8+ Simpson's diversity of patients and controls was not significantly different.

The source material was sorted CD4+, CD8+, or CD8+CD57+ T cells (not recorded which) from PBMCs. The source of this sequence is a human donor in good health. The chain carries TRBV2 and TRBJ1-6; TRBD1 might be the D (6 bases). The CDR3 loop reads CASSLGGAYNSPLHF. CDR3 in DNA: TGTGCCAGTTCCTTAGGGGGGGCTTATAATTCACCCCTCCACTTT.